This T cell receptor (beta chain) was identified during a study of cytomegalovirus exposure and HLA in healthy donors. Study-wide results and caveats: It was only CMV serostatus that was available as immune exposure information.

Concerning this clone: Its antigen remains unknown.

V shed 2 bases and J 3 bases; nucleotides not matched to a gene: 6. The V gene's germline CDR1 is MNHEY and CDR2 SMNVEV (reference sequence). The CDR3 sequence is 15 residues long. PCR used 60 Vbeta primers and 13 Jbeta primers. Libraries were prepared by immunoSEQ multiplex PCR; TCRdb keeps only in-frame clonotypes and omits some of them. The sample lists 100,000 to 150,000 clones; less than 10% were seen once. The sequence came from a middle-aged woman in good health and CMV-seropositive. The V gene is TRBV27, the J gene TRBJ1-1; TRBD1 aligns across 7 bases. Sequenced input: PBMCs. DNA for the CDR3: TGTGCCAGCAGTTTACGACAGGGTTGGGACACTGAAGCTTTCTTT. Amino acid sequence: CASSLRQGWDTEAFF.